The entry that follows covers one T cell receptor beta chain sequence. Per the study methods: It was from reference gene primer amplification that nucleated cell counts were estimated. Some clones are missing from TCRdb's copy, which holds only in-frame ones; the method was immunoSEQ multiplex PCR. The DNA gave D and trimming, while V, J and clone size come from that table. The sample contains about 220,000 clones, 82% of which appear only once. Germline values: CDR1 SQVTM, CDR2 ANQGSEA. The junction had 4 bases not matched to a gene; V was cut back by 6 bases and J by 3 bases. This CDR3 region has 13 residues. The sample is drawn from a study of blood T cell repertoires in COVID-19. Across the study: Sites across the United States, Italy and Spain contributed samples from acute and convalescent COVID-19. T cells, B-cell-depleted T cells, or PBMCs provided the cDNA or gDNA that served as material.

The receptor was isolated from a woman aged 80 or over with acute or convalescent COVID-19. Sequences were obtained from peripheral blood. The J gene is TRBJ2-5, the V gene TRBV29-1; 10 bases are shared with TRBD2. The CDR3 loop reads CSVISGGEETQYF. In DNA form, the CDR3 reads TGCAGCGTGATCAGCGGGGGGGAAGAGACCCAGTACTTC.